Listed below are T cell receptor beta chains from one sample, sequenced in a study of T cells in Graves' hyperthyroidism and ophthalmopathy. TCRdb re-analysed the multiplex PCR reads in MiXCR, keeping a single row per CDR3 protein. The data show approximately 400,000 distinct CDR3 sequences, roughly 12% seen once. Input material: blood. These receptors all stem from a man between 25 and 39 years old with Graves' hyperthyroidism that later progressed to Graves' ophthalmopathy. Both conserved end residues are part of each CDR3. Size values are once, few and many counts, or a class for expanded clones, and some rows have none.

clone_size,j_call,v_call,cdr3_aa
.,TRBJ1-2,TRBV7-6,CASSSTTFHGYTF
many,TRBJ2-5,TRBV7-8,CASSLGANFWETQYF
few,TRBJ2-7,TRBV6-2/TRBV6-3,CASGAAGEGEQYF
many,TRBJ1-3,TRBV7-8,CASSLGQGGNTIYF
many,TRBJ1-3,TRBV12-3/TRBV12-4,CASTPGQVILSGNTIYF
few,TRBJ1-5,TRBV27,CASSPQPGRKPQPQHF
few,TRBJ1-6,TRBV30,CAWRTGEYSPLHF
.,TRBJ2-6,TRBV20-1,CSARARTGANVLTF
many,TRBJ2-7,TRBV6-1,CASRGARYEQYF
few,TRBJ1-3,TRBV9,CASSVDTAYGNTIYF
many,TRBJ1-2,TRBV28,CASRAFSGTGTRNYGYTF
few,TRBJ2-7,TRBV29-1,CSVDVQATYEQYF
.,TRBJ2-1,TRBV28,CASSRFRGGGAFNEQFF
.,TRBJ2-3,TRBV6-1,CASSGLRGSTDTQYF
many,TRBJ2-1,TRBV20-1,CSAIHYVRGNEQFF
few,TRBJ2-7,TRBV24-1,CATSDPAMGHPYEQYF
few,TRBJ2-2,TRBV7-9,CASSLSLGLGNTGELFF
.,TRBJ2-3,TRBV19,CASSIGGGDTQYF
many,TRBJ2-5,TRBV7-3,CASSQLEGETQYF
many,TRBJ2-7,TRBV28,CASSTPPGGNISYEQYF
.,TRBJ1-3,TRBV18,CASSQQGGRNTIYF
few,TRBJ1-1,TRBV6-2/TRBV6-3,CASSYSIGGTEAFF
.,TRBJ2-5,TRBV5-1,CASSYDRAAGETQYF
few,TRBJ2-1,TRBV28,CASSLGVYKQFF
many,TRBJ2-5,TRBV20-1,CSALDTGTGQETQYF